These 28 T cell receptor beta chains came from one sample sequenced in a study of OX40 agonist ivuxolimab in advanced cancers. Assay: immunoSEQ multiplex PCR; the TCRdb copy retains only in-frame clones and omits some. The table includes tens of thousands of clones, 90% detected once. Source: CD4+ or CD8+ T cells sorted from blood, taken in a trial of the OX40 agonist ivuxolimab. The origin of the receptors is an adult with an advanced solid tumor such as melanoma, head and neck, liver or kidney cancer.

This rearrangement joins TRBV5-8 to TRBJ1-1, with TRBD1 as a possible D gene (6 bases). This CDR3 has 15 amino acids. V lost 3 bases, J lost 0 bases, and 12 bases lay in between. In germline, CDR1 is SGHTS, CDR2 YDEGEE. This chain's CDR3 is CASSSGATLNTEAFF. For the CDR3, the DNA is TGTGCCAGCAGCTCGGGGGCGACCCTGAACACTGAAGCTTTCTTT.

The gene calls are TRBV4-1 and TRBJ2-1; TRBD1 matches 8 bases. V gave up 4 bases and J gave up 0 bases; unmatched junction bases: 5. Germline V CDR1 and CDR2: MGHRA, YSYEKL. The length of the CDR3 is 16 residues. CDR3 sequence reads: CASSRTTGGSYNEQFF. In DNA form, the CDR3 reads TGCGCCAGCAGCCGCACTACAGGGGGCTCCTACAATGAGCAGTTCTTC.

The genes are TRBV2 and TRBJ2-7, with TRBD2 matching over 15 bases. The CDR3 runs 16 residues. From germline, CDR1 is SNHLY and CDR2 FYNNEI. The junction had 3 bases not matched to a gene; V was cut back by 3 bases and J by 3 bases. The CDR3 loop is CASSEGTSGRLYEQYF. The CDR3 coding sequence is TGTGCCAGCAGTGAGGGGACTAGCGGGAGGCTCTACGAGCAGTACTTC.

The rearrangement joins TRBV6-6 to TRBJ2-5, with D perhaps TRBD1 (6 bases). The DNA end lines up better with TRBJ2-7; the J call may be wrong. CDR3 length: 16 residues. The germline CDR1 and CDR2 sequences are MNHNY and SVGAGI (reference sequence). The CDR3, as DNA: TGTGCCAGCAGACGGGTGTTGGGGACACTTTCCTACGAGCAGTACTTC. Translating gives CASRRVLGTLSYEQYF.

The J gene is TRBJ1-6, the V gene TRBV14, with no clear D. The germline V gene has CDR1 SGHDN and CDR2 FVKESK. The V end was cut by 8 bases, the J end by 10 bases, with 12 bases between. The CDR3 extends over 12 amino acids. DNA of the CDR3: TGTGCCAGCCACTTTGAGAGATCACCCCTCCACTTT. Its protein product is CASHFERSPLHF. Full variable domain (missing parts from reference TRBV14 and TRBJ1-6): EAGVTQFPSHSVIEKGQTVTLRCDPISGHDNLYWYRRVMGKEIKFLLHFVKESKQDESGMPNNRFLAERTGGTYSTLKVQPAELEDSGVYFCASHFERSPLHFGNGTRLTVT.

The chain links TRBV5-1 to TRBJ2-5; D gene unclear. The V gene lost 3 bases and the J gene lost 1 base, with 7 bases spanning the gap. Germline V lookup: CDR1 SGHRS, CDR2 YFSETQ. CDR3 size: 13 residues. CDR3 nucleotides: TGCGCCAGCAGCTCGGCAGCCCAAGAGACCCAGTACTTC. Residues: CASSSAAQETQYF.

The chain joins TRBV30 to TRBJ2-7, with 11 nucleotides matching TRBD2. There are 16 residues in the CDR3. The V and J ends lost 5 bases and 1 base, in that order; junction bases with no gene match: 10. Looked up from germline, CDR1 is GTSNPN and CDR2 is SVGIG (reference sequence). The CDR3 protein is CAWANVGTSGSYEQYF. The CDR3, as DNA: TGTGCCTGGGCTAACGTCGGGACTAGCGGTTCCTACGAGCAGTACTTC.

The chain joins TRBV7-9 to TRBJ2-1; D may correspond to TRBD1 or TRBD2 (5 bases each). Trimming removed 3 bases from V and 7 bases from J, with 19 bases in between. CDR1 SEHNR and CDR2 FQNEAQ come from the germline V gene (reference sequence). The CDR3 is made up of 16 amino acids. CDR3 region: CASSLRRDVTGNEQFF. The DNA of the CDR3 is TGTGCCAGCAGCTTGCGCCGGGACGTGACTGGGAATGAGCAGTTCTTC.

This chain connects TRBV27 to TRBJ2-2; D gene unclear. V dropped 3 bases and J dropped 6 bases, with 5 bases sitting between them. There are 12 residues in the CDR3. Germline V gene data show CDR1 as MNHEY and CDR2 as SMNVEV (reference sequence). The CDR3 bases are TGTGCCAGCAGTTTTTCGCCCGGGGAGCTGTTTTTT. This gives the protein CASSFSPGELFF.

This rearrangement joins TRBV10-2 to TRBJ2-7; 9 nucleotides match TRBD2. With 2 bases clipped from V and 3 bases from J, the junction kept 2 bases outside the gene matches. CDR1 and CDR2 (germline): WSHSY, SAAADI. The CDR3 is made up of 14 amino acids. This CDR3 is CASSEGGRGYEQYF. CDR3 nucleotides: TGCGCCAGCAGTGAGGGCGGGAGGGGCTACGAGCAGTACTTC.

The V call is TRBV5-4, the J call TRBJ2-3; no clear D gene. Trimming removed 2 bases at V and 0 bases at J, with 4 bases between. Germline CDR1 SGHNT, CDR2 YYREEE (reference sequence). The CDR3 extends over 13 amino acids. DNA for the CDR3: TGTGCCAGCAGCTTACAGAGCACAGATACGCAGTATTTT. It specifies CASSLQSTDTQYF.

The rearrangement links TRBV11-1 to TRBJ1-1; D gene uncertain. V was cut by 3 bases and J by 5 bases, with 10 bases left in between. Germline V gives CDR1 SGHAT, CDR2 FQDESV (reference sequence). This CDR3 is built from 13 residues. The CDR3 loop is CASSFNPGTEAFF. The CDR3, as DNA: TGTGCCAGCAGCTTTAACCCGGGAACTGAAGCTTTCTTT.

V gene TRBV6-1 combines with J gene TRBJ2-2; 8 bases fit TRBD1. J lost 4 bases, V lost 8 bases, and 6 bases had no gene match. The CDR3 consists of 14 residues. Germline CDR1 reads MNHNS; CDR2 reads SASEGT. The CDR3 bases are TGTGCCAGCGTGACAGGGGAGTCCACCGGGGAGCTGTTTTTT. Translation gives CASVTGESTGELFF.

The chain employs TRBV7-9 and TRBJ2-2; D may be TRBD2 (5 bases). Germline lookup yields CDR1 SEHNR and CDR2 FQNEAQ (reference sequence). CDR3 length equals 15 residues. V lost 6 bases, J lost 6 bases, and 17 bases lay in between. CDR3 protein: CASRRRTGMAGELFF. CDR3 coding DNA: TGTGCCAGCAGACGAAGGACCGGGATGGCCGGGGAGCTGTTTTTT.

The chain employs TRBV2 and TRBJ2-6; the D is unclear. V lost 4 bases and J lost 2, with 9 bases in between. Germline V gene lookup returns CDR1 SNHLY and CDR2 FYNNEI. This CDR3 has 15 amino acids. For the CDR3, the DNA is TGTGCCAGCAGTGGTTCCCGGGCTGGGGCCAACGTCCTGACTTTC. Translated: CASSGSRAGANVLTF. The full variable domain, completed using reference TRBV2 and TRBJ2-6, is EPEVTQTPSHQVTQMGQEVILRCVPISNHLYFYWYRQILGQKVEFLVSFYNNEISEKSEIFDDQFSVERPDGSNFTLKIRSTKLEDSAMYFCASSGSRAGANVLTFGAGSRLTVL.

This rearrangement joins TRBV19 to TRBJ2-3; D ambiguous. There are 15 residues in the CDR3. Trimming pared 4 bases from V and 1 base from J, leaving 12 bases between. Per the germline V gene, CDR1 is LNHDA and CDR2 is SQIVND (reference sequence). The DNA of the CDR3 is TGTGCCAGTAGTAGGGTATTAGGAGGCACAGATACGCAGTATTTT. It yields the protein CASSRVLGGTDTQYF.

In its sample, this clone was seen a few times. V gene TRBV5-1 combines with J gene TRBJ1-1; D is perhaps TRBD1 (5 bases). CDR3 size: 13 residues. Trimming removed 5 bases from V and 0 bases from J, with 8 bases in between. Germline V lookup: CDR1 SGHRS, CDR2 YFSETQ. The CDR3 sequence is CASSDRVNTEAFF. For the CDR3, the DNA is TGCGCCAGCAGTGACAGAGTGAACACTGAAGCTTTCTTT.

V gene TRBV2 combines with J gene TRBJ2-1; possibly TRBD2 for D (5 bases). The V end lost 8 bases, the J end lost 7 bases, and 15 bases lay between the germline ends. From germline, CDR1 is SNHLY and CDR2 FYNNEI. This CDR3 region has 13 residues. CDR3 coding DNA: TGTGCCAGCGGCGACGAGCTAGCTAATGAGCAGTTCTTC. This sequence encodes CASGDELANEQFF.

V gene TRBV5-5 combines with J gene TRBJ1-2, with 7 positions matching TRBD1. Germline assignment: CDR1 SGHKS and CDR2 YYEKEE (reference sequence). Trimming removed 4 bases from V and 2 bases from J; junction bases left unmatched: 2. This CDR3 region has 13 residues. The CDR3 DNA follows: TGTGCCAGCAGCCAGGGGGGAAACTATGGCTACACCTTC. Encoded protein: CASSQGGNYGYTF.

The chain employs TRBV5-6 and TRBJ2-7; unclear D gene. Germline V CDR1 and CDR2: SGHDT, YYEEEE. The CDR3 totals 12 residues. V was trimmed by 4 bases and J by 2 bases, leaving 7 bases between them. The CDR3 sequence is CASSSDTYEQYF. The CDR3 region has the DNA TGTGCCAGCAGCAGCGACACCTACGAGCAGTACTTC.

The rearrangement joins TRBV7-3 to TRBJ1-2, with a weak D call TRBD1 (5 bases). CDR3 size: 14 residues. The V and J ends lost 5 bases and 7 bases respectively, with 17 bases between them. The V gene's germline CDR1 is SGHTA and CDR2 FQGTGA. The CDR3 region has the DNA TGTGCCAGCAGCATTAGCCCCGGGACGGCTGGCTACACCTTC. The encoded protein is CASSISPGTAGYTF. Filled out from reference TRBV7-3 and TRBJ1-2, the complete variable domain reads GAGVSQTPSNKVTEKGKYVELRCDPISGHTALYWYRQSLGQGPEFLIYFQGTGAADDSGLPNDRFFAVRPEGSVSTLKIQRTERGDSAVYLCASSISPGTAGYTFGSGTRLTVV.

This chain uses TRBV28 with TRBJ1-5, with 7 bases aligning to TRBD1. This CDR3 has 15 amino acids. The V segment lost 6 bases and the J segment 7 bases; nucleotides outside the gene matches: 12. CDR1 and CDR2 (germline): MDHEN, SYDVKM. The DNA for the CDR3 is TGTGCCAGCAGGCCAGACAGGGAAGATAGACAGCCCCAGCATTTT. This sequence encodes CASRPDREDRQPQHF.

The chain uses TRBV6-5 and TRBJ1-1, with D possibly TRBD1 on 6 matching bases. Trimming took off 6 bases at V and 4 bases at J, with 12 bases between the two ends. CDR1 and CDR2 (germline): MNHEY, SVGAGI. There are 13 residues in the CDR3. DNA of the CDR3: TGTGCCAGCAGACAGGGAGGGGGCACTGAAGCTTTCTTT. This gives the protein CASRQGGGTEAFF.

CDR3: CASSPGQLKFYGYTF. CDR3 bases: TGTGCCAGCAGCCCCGGACAGCTTAAGTTCTATGGCTACACCTTC. The J gene is TRBJ1-2, the V gene TRBV14; the D gene is possibly TRBD1 (6 bases). The V and J ends lost 4 bases and 4 bases respectively, with 16 bases between them. CDR3 length: 15 amino acids. In germline, CDR1 is SGHDN, CDR2 FVKESK.

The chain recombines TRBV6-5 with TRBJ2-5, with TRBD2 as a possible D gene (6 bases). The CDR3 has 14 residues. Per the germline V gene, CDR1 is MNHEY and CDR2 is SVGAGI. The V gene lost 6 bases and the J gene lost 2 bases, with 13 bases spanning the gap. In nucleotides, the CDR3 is TGTGCCAGCAGACGGGGACTCAATCAAGAGACCCAGTACTTC. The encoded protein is CASRRGLNQETQYF.

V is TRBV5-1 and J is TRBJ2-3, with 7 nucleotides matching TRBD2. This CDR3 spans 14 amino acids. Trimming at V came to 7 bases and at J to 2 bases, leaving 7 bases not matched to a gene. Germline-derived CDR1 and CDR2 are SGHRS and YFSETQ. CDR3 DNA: TGCGCCAGCTCGCGGGAGTGGTCCACAGATACGCAGTATTTT. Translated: CASSREWSTDTQYF.

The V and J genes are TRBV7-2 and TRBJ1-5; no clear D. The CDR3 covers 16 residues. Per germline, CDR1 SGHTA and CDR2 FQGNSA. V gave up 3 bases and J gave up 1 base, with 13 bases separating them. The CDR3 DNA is TGTGCCAGCAGCTTCGCCGATCGTGGGAGCAATCAGCCCCAGCATTTT. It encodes CASSFADRGSNQPQHF.

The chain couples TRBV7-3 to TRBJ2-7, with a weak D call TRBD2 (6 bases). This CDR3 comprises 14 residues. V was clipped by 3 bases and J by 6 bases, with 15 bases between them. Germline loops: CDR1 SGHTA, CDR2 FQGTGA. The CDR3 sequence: CASSLGTPPGEQYF. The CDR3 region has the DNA TGTGCCAGCAGCTTGGGGACTCCACCCGGCGAGCAGTACTTC. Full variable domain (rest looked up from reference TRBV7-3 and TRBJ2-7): GAGVSQTPSNKVTEKGKYVELRCDPISGHTALYWYRQSLGQGPEFLIYFQGTGAADDSGLPNDRFFAVRPEGSVSTLKIQRTERGDSAVYLCASSLGTPPGEQYFGPGTRLTVT.